Shown below are 27 T cell receptor beta chains from a single sample sequenced in a study of OX40 agonist ivuxolimab in advanced cancers. Clones were read by immunoSEQ multiplex PCR, and TCRdb kept only the in-frame ones, dropping some. The sample lists nearly 55,000 clones, 80% to 90% occurring once. This material consisted of CD4+ or CD8+ T cells sorted from blood, taken in a trial of the OX40 agonist ivuxolimab. The receptors stem from an adult with an advanced solid tumor such as melanoma, head and neck, liver or kidney cancer.

This rearrangement joins TRBV28 to TRBJ1-2; D is possibly TRBD1 (6 bases). The CDR3 runs 14 residues. Germline V CDR1 and CDR2: MDHEN, SYDVKM. The ends were cut back, 6 bases at V and 3 bases at J, with 14 bases in the middle. The CDR3 loop is CASSSSGEYYGYTF. DNA of the CDR3: TGTGCCAGCAGCAGCTCAGGGGAGTACTATGGCTACACCTTC.

The chain couples TRBV2 to TRBJ2-2; tentatively, D is TRBD2 (5 bases). The germline V gene has CDR1 SNHLY and CDR2 FYNNEI. Trimming stripped 4 bases from V and 6 bases from J, with 12 bases between. CDR3 size: 14 residues. The CDR3 coding sequence is TGTGCCAGCAGTGTTCTAGGAGGTCCCGGGGAGCTGTTTTTT. This sequence encodes CASSVLGGPGELFF. The entire variable domain, with the rest obtained from reference TRBV2 and TRBJ2-2, is as follows: EPEVTQTPSHQVTQMGQEVILRCVPISNHLYFYWYRQILGQKVEFLVSFYNNEISEKSEIFDDQFSVERPDGSNFTLKIRSTKLEDSAMYFCASSVLGGPGELFFGEGSRLTVL.

This clone was counted once. The chain carries TRBV5-1 and TRBJ1-1; D remains unclear. Trimming cost V 1 base and J 4 bases, with 11 bases left between them. The CDR3 loop spans 14 amino acids. In germline, CDR1 is SGHRS, CDR2 YFSETQ. CDR3 sequence (DNA): TGCGCCAGCAGCTTGACCACTTTGGGCACTGAAGCTTTCTTT. Protein: CASSLTTLGTEAFF.

This chain uses TRBV5-4 with TRBJ2-1, with 8 bases lining up with TRBD2. With V trimmed by 4 bases and J by 6 bases, 9 bases remained unmatched. CDR1 is SGHNT, CDR2 YYREEE, per germline (reference sequence). This CDR3 has 15 residues. The CDR3, as DNA: TGTGCCAGCAGCATTGCGGGAGGTCGTGGCAATGAGCAGTTCTTC. Its translation: CASSIAGGRGNEQFF.

The V and J genes are TRBV9 and TRBJ1-5; D is perhaps TRBD1 (5 bases). This CDR3 contains 14 residues. The V gene's germline CDR1 is SGDLS and CDR2 YYNGEE. The V and J ends lost 0 bases and 5 bases respectively, with 9 bases between them. CDR3 DNA sequence: TGTGCCAGCAGCGTAGGGCAGGGTGATCAGCCCCAGCATTTT. Translated: CASSVGQGDQPQHF.

The chain carries TRBV5-4 and TRBJ2-5; 10 bases are a match to TRBD2. The V and J ends lost 0 bases and 4 bases, in that order; junction bases with no gene match: 9. The CDR3 is made up of 17 amino acids. Germline CDR1 is SGHNT and CDR2 is YYREEE (reference sequence). CDR3 nucleotide sequence: TGTGCCAGCAGCTTGGGTTGGGCTAGCGGGGGAGGAGAGACCCAGTACTTC. Its translation is CASSLGWASGGGETQYF.

The chain uses TRBV7-9 and TRBJ2-5; D assignment may be TRBD1 or TRBD2 (5 bases each). Germline V gene sequence: CDR1 SEHNR, CDR2 FQNEAQ (reference sequence). V dropped 8 bases and J dropped 0 bases, with 13 bases sitting between them. This CDR3 has 14 amino acids. In DNA form, the CDR3 reads TGTGCCAGCTTAGAGGGGATGTACCAAGAGACCCAGTACTTC. It is translated as CASLEGMYQETQYF.

Only a few counts were recorded for this clone. The chain couples TRBV11-2 to TRBJ2-7, with 8 bases lining up with TRBD2. J lost 2 bases, V lost 8 bases, and 5 bases had no gene match. The CDR3 covers 13 residues. From germline, CDR1 is SGHAT and CDR2 FQNNGV. CDR3 in amino acids: CASGAGRAYEQYF. DNA for the CDR3: TGTGCCAGCGGGGCCGGGAGGGCCTACGAGCAGTACTTC.

The chain combines TRBV2 with TRBJ1-2; the D is unclear. Trimming stripped 7 bases from V and 3 bases from J, with 15 bases between. Per the germline V gene, CDR1 is SNHLY and CDR2 is FYNNEI. This CDR3 spans 14 amino acids. The CDR3 is CASTVRTADYGYTF. CDR3 DNA: TGTGCCAGCACCGTGCGGACCGCAGACTATGGCTACACCTTC.

This chain joins TRBV7-9 and TRBJ2-5; TRBD1 aligns across 7 bases. The germline V gene encodes CDR1 SEHNR and CDR2 FQNEAQ (reference sequence). The CDR3 has 16 amino acids. Losses at the gene ends were 2 bases for V and 4 bases for J; bases not matched to a gene: 10. The CDR3 here is CASSLNRDRIPETQYF. The CDR3 nucleotides are TGTGCCAGCAGCTTAAACCGGGACAGAATCCCAGAGACCCAGTACTTC.

This chain joins TRBV6-1 and TRBJ1-2; TRBD1 is a possible D gene (6 bases). The CDR3 sequence is 14 residues long. The V end was cut by 4 bases, the J end by 4 bases, with 13 bases between. Germline loops: CDR1 MNHNS, CDR2 SASEGT. The CDR3 region has the DNA TGTGCCAGCAGTGGAAACAGGGCCTCCTATGGCTACACCTTC. Protein product: CASSGNRASYGYTF.

The chain combines TRBV7-9 with TRBJ2-3; TRBD2 aligns across 12 bases. There are 19 residues in the CDR3. Germline V gene lookup returns CDR1 SEHNR and CDR2 FQNEAQ (reference sequence). V shed 1 base, J shed 4 bases, and the junction held 12 bases outside the gene matches. DNA of the CDR3: TGTGCCAGCAGCTTAGTTTTGGCTAGCGGGAGGGCCGTCCCAGATACGCAGTATTTT. This translates into CASSLVLASGRAVPDTQYF.

The chain couples TRBV18 to TRBJ2-7; 7 positions agree with TRBD1. There are 13 residues in the CDR3. Trimming at V came to 3 bases and at J to 2 bases, leaving 1 base not matched to a gene. Germline assignment: CDR1 KGHSH and CDR2 LQKENI. The CDR3 here is CASSPGQTYEQYF. The CDR3 region has the DNA TGTGCCAGCTCACCGGGACAGACCTACGAGCAGTACTTC.

This chain joins TRBV11-2 and TRBJ2-2, with 13 bases matching TRBD2. Germline assignment: CDR1 SGHAT and CDR2 FQNNGV. V shed 5 bases, J shed 4 bases, and the junction held 4 bases outside the gene matches. The CDR3 consists of 16 residues. The CDR3 sequence is CASSIRLAGGTGELFF. The CDR3 bases are TGTGCCAGCAGCATCCGACTAGCGGGAGGCACCGGGGAGCTGTTTTTT.

The table lists this clone with a few counts. The rearrangement uses TRBV7-2 and TRBJ2-7; 13 nucleotides agree with TRBD2. The CDR3 extends over 15 amino acids. Germline assignment: CDR1 SGHTA and CDR2 FQGNSA. Trimming took 5 bases from V and 7 from J; bases not matched to a gene: 8. The CDR3 DNA sequence: TGTGCCAGCAGCCTAAGGACTAGCGGGAGTCGGGAGCAGTACTTC. Amino acid sequence: CASSLRTSGSREQYF.

V is TRBV28 and J is TRBJ2-7; TRBD2 aligns across 12 bases. V trimming: 10 bases; J trimming: 7 bases; junction bases outside the gene matches: 8. The CDR3 loop spans 13 amino acids. The germline CDR1 and CDR2 sequences are MDHEN and SYDVKM. This CDR3 reads CATLLAGGEEQYF. The DNA for the CDR3 is TGTGCCACCCTTCTAGCGGGAGGGGAAGAGCAGTACTTC.

This chain connects TRBV4-2 to TRBJ2-1; 9 bases match TRBD2. Germline-derived CDR1 and CDR2 are LGHNA and YNFKEQ. Losses at the gene ends were 0 bases for V and 4 bases for J; bases not matched to a gene: 7. The CDR3 contains 17 residues. CDR3 bases: TGTGCCAGCAGCCAAGATACCCCTAGCGGGAAGTACAATGAGCAGTTCTTC. Protein: CASSQDTPSGKYNEQFF.

V and J are TRBV5-6 and TRBJ2-7; 7 bases fit TRBD1. V shed 1 base, J shed 5 bases, and the junction held 3 bases outside the gene matches. The V gene's germline CDR1 is SGHDT and CDR2 YYEEEE. The CDR3 has 13 residues. DNA of the CDR3: TGTGCCAGCAGCTTGACAGGGGCGGACGAGCAGTACTTC. Amino acid sequence: CASSLTGADEQYF.

This chain connects TRBV29-1 to TRBJ2-3; no definite D call. V was trimmed by 5 bases and J by 5 bases, leaving 8 bases between them. From germline, CDR1 is SQVTM and CDR2 ANQGSEA. This CDR3 has 11 amino acids. The DNA for the CDR3 is TGCAGCGTTTCCCGAGGAGATACGCAGTATTTT. It translates to CSVSRGDTQYF.

This chain joins TRBV5-1 and TRBJ2-3, with TRBD2 matching 7 bases. V was clipped by 1 base and J by 2 bases; unmatched bases: 4. CDR3 length: 15 residues. Germline V gives CDR1 SGHRS, CDR2 YFSETQ. In nucleotides, the CDR3 is TGCGCCAGCAGCTTGCTAGCGGCATACACAGATACGCAGTATTTT. This encodes CASSLLAAYTDTQYF.

This chain joins TRBV7-9 and TRBJ2-5; possibly TRBD1 or TRBD2 for D (5 bases each). The V gene lost 5 bases and the J gene lost 5 bases, with 12 bases spanning the gap. The germline V gene has CDR1 SEHNR and CDR2 FQNEAQ (reference sequence). There are 13 residues in the CDR3. The CDR3 region is CASSTGARETQYF. The CDR3, as DNA: TGTGCCAGCAGCACCGGGGCTAGGGAGACCCAGTACTTC.

The CDR3 reads CASSRTGKEQPQHF. The CDR3 DNA follows: TGTGCCAGCAGTAGGACAGGGAAAGAACAGCCCCAGCATTTT. V usage is TRBV28 and J usage is TRBJ1-5, with TRBD1 matching over 8 bases. The germline V gene has CDR1 MDHEN and CDR2 SYDVKM. V shed 5 bases, J shed 7 bases, and the junction held 7 bases outside the gene matches. This CDR3 contains 14 residues.

This rearrangement joins TRBV5-1 to TRBJ2-2, with TRBD1 matching over 7 bases. The CDR3 contains 16 residues. V gave up 4 bases and J gave up 1 base; unmatched junction bases: 7. Germline values: CDR1 SGHRS, CDR2 YFSETQ. CDR3 bases: TGCGCCAGCAGCCCAAGGGACAGAGAGAACACCGGGGAGCTGTTTTTT. Its protein product is CASSPRDRENTGELFF.

The chain uses TRBV4-1 and TRBJ1-1; no firm D call. The CDR3 length is 17 residues. Trimming took off 1 base at V and 0 bases at J, with 15 bases between the two ends. Germline V gene lookup returns CDR1 MGHRA and CDR2 YSYEKL. CDR3 region: CASSQGTLGMLNTEAFF. The CDR3 region has the DNA TGCGCCAGCAGCCAAGGGACTTTGGGGATGCTGAACACTGAAGCTTTCTTT.

V and J are TRBV5-1 and TRBJ2-7; 7 positions match TRBD1. CDR3 length: 16 amino acids. The trim removed 1 base at V and 0 bases at J, leaving 7 bases unmatched. Germline V gene sequence: CDR1 SGHRS, CDR2 YFSETQ. The CDR3 sequence is CASSLTPGQSSYEQYF. As DNA, the CDR3 is TGCGCCAGCAGCTTGACACCGGGACAGAGCTCCTACGAGCAGTACTTC. Combining the CDR3 with reference TRBV5-1 and TRBJ2-7 gives the whole variable domain KAGVTQTPRYLIKTRGQQVTLSCSPISGHRSVSWYQQTPGQGLQFLFEYFSETQRNKGNFPGRFSGRQFSNSRSEMNVSTLELGDSALYLCASSLTPGQSSYEQYFGPGTRLTVT.

The chain recombines TRBV21-1 with TRBJ1-5. TRBV21-1 is a listed pseudogene. This CDR3 comprises 16 residues. CDR3 region: CASSGALHWHHQPQHF. CDR3 DNA: TGTGCCAGCAGCGGCGCGCTACATTGGCATCATCAGCCCCAGCATTTT.

The chain couples TRBV7-2 to TRBJ2-5; the D call may be TRBD1 or TRBD2 (5 bases each). V lost 1 base to trimming and J lost 5 bases, with 14 bases between them. The CDR3 covers 15 residues. Germline assignment: CDR1 SGHTA and CDR2 FQGNSA. The CDR3 nucleotides are TGTGCCAGCAGCTTAGTTACTAGGGGCGGGGAGACCCAGTACTTC. Protein: CASSLVTRGGETQYF.